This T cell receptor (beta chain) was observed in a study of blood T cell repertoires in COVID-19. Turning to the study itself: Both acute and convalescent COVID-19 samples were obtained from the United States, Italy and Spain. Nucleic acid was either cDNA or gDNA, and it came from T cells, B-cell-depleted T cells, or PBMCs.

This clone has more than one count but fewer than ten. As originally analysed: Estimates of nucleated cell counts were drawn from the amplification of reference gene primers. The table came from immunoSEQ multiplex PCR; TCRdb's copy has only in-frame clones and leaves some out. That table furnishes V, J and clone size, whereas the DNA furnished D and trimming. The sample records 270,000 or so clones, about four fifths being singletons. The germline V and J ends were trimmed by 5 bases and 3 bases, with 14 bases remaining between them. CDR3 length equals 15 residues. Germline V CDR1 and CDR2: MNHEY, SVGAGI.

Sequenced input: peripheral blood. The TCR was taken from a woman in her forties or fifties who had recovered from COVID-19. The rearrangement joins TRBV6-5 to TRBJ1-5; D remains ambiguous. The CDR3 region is CASSPPTLSNQPQHF. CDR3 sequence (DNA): TGTGCCAGCAGTCCCCCGACACTCTCCAATCAGCCCCAGCATTTT.